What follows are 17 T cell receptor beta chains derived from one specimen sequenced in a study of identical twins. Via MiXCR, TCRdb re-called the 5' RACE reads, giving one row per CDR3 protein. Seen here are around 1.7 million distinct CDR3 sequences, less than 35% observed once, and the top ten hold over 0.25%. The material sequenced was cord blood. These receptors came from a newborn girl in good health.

The CDR3 loop is CASSFARRVNTEAFF. Here the CDR3 DNA reads TGTGCCAGCAGTTTTGCCCGCAGGGTAAACACTGAAGCTTTCTTT. This chain connects TRBV28 to TRBJ1-1; D possibly corresponds to TRBD1 (5 bases). This CDR3 contains 15 residues. Trimming removed 3 bases from V and 2 bases from J, with 13 bases in between. The germline V gene encodes CDR1 MDHEN and CDR2 SYDVKM.

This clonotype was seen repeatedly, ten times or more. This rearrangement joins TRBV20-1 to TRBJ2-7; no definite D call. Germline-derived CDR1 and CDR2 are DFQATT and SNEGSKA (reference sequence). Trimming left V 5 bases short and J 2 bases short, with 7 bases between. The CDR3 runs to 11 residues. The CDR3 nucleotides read TGCAGTGCTGACCGGACCTACGAGCAGTACTTC. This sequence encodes CSADRTYEQYF.

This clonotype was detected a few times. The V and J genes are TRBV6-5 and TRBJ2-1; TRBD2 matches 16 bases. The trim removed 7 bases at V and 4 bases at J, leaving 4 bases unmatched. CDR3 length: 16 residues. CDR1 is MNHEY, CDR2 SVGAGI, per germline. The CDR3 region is CASKPGLAGGYNEQFF. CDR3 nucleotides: TGTGCCAGCAAACCGGGACTAGCGGGAGGGTACAATGAGCAGTTCTTC.

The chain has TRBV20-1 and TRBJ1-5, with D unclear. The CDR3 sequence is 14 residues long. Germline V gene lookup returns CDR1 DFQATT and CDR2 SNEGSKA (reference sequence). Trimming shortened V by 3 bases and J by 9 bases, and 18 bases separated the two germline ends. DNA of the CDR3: TGCAGTGCTAGTCCCTCTTGGGTCGACGCGCCCCAGCATTTT. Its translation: CSASPSWVDAPQHF.

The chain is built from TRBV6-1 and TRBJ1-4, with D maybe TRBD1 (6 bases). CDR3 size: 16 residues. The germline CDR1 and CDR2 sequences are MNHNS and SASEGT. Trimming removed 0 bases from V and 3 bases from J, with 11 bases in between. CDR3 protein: CASSEAMGAANEKLFF. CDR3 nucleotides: TGTGCCAGCAGTGAAGCAATGGGGGCGGCTAATGAAAAACTGTTTTTT.

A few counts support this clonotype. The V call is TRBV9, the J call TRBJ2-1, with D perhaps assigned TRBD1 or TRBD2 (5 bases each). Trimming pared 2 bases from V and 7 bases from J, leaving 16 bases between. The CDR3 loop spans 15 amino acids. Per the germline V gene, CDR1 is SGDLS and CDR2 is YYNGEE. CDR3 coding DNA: TGTGCCAGCAGCGTCACCTCGGGACCCAGGAATGAGCAGTTCTTC. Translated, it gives CASSVTSGPRNEQFF. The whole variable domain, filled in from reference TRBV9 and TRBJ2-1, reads DSGVTQTPKHLITATGQRVTLRCSPRSGDLSVYWYQQSLDQGLQFLIQYYNGEERAKGNILERFSAQQFPDLHSELNLSSLELGDSALYFCASSVTSGPRNEQFFGPGTRLTVL.

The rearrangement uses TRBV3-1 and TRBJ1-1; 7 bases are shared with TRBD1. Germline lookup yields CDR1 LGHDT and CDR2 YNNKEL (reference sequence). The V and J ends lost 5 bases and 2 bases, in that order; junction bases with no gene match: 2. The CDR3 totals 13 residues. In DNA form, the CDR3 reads TGTGCCAGCAGCGGGACAGATAACACTGAAGCTTTCTTT. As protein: CASSGTDNTEAFF.

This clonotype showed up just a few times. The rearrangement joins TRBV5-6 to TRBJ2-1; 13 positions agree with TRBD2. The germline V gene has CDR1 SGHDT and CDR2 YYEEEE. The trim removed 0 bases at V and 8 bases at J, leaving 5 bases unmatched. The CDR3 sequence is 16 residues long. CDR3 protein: CASSLAPGLAGYEQFF. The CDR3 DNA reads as TGTGCCAGCAGCTTGGCGCCGGGACTAGCGGGATATGAGCAGTTCTTC.

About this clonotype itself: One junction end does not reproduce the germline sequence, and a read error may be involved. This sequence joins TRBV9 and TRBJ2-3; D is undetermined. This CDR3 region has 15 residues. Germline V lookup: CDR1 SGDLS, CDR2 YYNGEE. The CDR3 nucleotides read TGTACCAGCAGCGTAGAGCCTTCTGGAGCAGATACGCAGTATTTT. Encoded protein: CTSSVEPSGADTQYF.

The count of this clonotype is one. CDR3 sequence (DNA): TGTGCCAGCAGGCTGGACGGCAGAGATCAGCCCCAGCATTTT. This translates into CASRLDGRDQPQHF. The V gene is TRBV6-6, the J gene TRBJ1-5; no clear D gene. The CDR3 spans 14 residues. Germline V gene sequence: CDR1 MNHNY, CDR2 SVGAGI (reference sequence). Trimming cost V 6 bases and J 5 bases, with 14 bases left between them.

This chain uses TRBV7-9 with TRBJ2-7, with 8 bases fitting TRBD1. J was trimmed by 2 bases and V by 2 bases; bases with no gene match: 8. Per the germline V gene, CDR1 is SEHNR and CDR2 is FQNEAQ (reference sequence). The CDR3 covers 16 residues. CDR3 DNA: TGTGCCAGCAGCTTATCCGGGACAGGAGGGACCTACGAGCAGTACTTC. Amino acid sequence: CASSLSGTGGTYEQYF.

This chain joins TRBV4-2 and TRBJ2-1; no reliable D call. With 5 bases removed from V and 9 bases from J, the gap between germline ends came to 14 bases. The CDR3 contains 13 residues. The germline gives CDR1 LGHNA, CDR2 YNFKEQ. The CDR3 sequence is CASSGPRLGEQFF. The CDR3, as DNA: TGTGCCAGCAGCGGGCCCAGATTGGGTGAGCAGTTCTTC.

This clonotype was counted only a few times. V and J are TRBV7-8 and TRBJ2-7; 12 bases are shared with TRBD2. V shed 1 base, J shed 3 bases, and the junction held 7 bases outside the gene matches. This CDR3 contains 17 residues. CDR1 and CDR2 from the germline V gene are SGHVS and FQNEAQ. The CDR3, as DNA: TGTGCCAGCAGCTTAGTGGGTACTAGCGGGGGGATCTACGAGCAGTACTTC. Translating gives CASSLVGTSGGIYEQYF.

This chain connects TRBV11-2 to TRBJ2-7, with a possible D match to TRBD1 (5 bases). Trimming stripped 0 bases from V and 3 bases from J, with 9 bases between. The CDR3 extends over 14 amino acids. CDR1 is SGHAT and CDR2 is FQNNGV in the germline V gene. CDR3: CASSLDTGFYEQYF. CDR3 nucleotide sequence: TGTGCCAGCAGCTTAGATACAGGTTTCTACGAGCAGTACTTC.

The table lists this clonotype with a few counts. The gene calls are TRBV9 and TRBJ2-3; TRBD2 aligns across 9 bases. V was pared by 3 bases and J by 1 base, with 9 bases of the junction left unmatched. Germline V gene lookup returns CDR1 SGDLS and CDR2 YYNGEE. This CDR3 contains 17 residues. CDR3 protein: CASSGVVAGDGTDTQYF. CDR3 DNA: TGTGCCAGCAGCGGAGTCGTAGCGGGGGACGGCACAGATACGCAGTATTTT.

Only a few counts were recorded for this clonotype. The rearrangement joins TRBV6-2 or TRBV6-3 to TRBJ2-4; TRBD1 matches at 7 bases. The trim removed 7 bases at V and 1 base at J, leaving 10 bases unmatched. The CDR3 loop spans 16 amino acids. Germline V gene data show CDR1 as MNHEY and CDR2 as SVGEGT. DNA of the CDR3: TGTGCCAGCACCTTCGACAGGGAAGGGGCCAAAAACATTCAGTACTTC. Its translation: CASTFDREGAKNIQYF.

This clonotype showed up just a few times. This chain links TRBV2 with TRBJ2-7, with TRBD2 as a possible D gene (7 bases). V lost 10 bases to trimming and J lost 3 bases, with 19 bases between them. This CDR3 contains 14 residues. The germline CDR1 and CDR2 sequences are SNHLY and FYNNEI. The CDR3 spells CANRGGPSRYEQYF. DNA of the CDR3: TGTGCCAACCGCGGGGGCCCTTCTCGCTACGAGCAGTACTTC.